These T cell receptor beta chains were read from a single sample in a study of T-cell memory formation after mild COVID-19. Using its own MiXCR run on the 5' RACE reads, TCRdb lists one record per CDR3 protein. The table shows a few hundred thousand distinct CDR3 sequences, with roughly 25% occurring only once. The sample comprised PBMCs or a T cell subset sorted from them (not recorded which). The receptors originated from an adult woman who had mild COVID-19 (a few samples of this study predate the infection). Cell type and time point are not known. The CDR3 runs from the conserved cysteine through the conserved F or W. D genes are given only for firm matches. Only some rows state a clone size, as once, few, many or a class for expanded clones.

abundance	j_gene	v_gene	d_gene	CDR3aa	CDR3nt
NA	TRBJ1-4	TRBV6-6	NA	CASKETTNEKLFF	TGTGCCAGCAAGGAGACAACTAATGAAAAACTGTTTTTT
NA	TRBJ2-6	TRBV14	NA	CASSQGTAQLSGANVLTF	TGTGCCAGCAGCCAAGGGACCGCCCAGCTCTCTGGGGCCAACGTCCTGACTTTC
NA	TRBJ2-5	TRBV25-1	TRBD2	CASSEIAGETQYF	TGTGCCAGCAGTGAGATAGCGGGAGAGACCCAGTACTTC
NA	TRBJ2-1	TRBV29-1	NA	CSVEDHEGSEQFF	TGCAGCGTTGAAGATCATGAGGGTAGTGAGCAGTTCTTC
NA	TRBJ1-5	TRBV6-2/TRBV6-3	TRBD1	CASSSTGGSHF	TGTGCCAGCAGTTCCACAGGGGGCTCGCATTTT
NA	TRBJ2-2	TRBV30	NA	CAWSVGGTNTGELFF	TGTGCCTGGAGTGTCGGCGGGACGAACACCGGGGAGCTGTTTTTT
few	TRBJ2-3	TRBV10-2	TRBD2	CASSAGLAGLTDTQYF	TGCGCCAGCAGTGCGGGACTAGCGGGACTCACAGATACGCAGTATTTT
many	TRBJ2-4	TRBV5-1	TRBD1	CASSLALQGGAKNIQYF	TGCGCCAGCAGCTTGGCCTTACAGGGGGGTGCCAAAAACATTCAGTACTTC
NA	TRBJ2-3	TRBV24-1	TRBD2	CATSDPGLAGTDTQYF	TGTGCCACCAGTGACCCGGGACTAGCGGGCACAGATACGCAGTATTTT
many	TRBJ2-2	TRBV12-3/TRBV12-4	TRBD2	CASSLGKAGDTGELFF	TGTGCCAGCAGTTTGGGTAAAGCGGGGGACACCGGGGAGCTGTTTTTT
NA	TRBJ2-3	TRBV9	NA	CASSPNPRGTDTQYF	TGTGCCAGCAGCCCGAATCCGCGAGGCACAGATACGCAGTATTTT
NA	TRBJ2-7	TRBV7-6	NA	CASSSRPTTYEQYF	TGTGCCAGCAGCTCACGCCCCACGACCTACGAGCAGTACTTC
few	TRBJ2-6	TRBV29-1	NA	CSVEGQGVTGANVLTF	TGCAGCGTTGAAGGTCAGGGTGTGACCGGGGCCAACGTCCTGACTTTC
NA	TRBJ2-1	TRBV11-3	NA	CASSFSLAPGNEQFF	TGTGCCAGCAGCTTTTCACTAGCTCCCGGGAATGAGCAGTTCTTC
few	TRBJ1-2	TRBV6-5	NA	CASSYLALVLEDRTAGYTF	TGTGCCAGCAGTTACCTAGCCCTCGTTCTTGAGGATCGGACAGCTGGCTACACCTTC
NA	TRBJ1-3	TRBV12-3/TRBV12-4	NA	CASSFFGNTIYF	TGTGCCAGCAGTTTCTTTGGAAACACCATATATTTT
few	TRBJ1-6	TRBV7-9	NA	CASSLAAGSLHF	TGTGCCAGCAGCTTAGCCGCAGGGTCCCTCCACTTT
NA	TRBJ1-2	TRBV5-5	NA	CASSSAGDYGYTF	TGTGCCAGCAGCTCGGCAGGGGACTATGGCTACACCTTC
few	TRBJ2-7	TRBV3-1	TRBD1	CASSQDRGGYEQYF	TGTGCCAGCAGCCAGGACAGGGGTGGGTACGAGCAGTACTTC
few	TRBJ2-2	TRBV7-2	TRBD2	CASSLHPLAGGNTGELFF	TGTGCCAGCAGCTTACATCCTCTAGCGGGGGGGAACACCGGGGAGCTGTTTTTT
NA	TRBJ2-7	TRBV12-3/TRBV12-4	TRBD2	CASSPSGTSYEQYF	TGTGCCAGCAGCCCCAGCGGGACTTCCTACGAGCAGTACTTC
few	TRBJ1-1	TRBV12-3/TRBV12-4	NA	CASTTRVNTEAFF	TGTGCCAGCACCACAAGGGTCAACACTGAAGCTTTCTTT
NA	TRBJ2-7	TRBV11-2	TRBD1	CASSFPTFRDSSYEQYF	TGTGCCAGCAGCTTCCCTACCTTCCGGGACAGCTCCTACGAGCAGTACTTC
few	TRBJ2-1	TRBV30	NA	CALVGVGNEQFF	TGTGCCCTGGTGGGAGTGGGCAATGAGCAGTTCTTC
NA	TRBJ1-2	TRBV12-3/TRBV12-4	NA	CASSPPPGGYTF	TGTGCCAGCAGTCCTCCCCCCGGGGGCTACACCTTC
few	TRBJ2-7	TRBV7-9	NA	CASSPVVASEQYF	TGTGCCAGCAGCCCGGTGGTAGCAAGCGAGCAGTACTTC
NA	TRBJ2-1	TRBV12-3/TRBV12-4	TRBD2	CASSFSGGGEQFF	TGTGCCAGCAGTTTTAGCGGGGGGGGCGAGCAGTTCTTC
few	TRBJ1-5	TRBV5-1	TRBD1	CASSLAPQGARNQPQHF	TGCGCCAGCAGCTTGGCACCACAGGGGGCTCGCAATCAGCCCCAGCATTTT
few	TRBJ2-5	TRBV29-1	TRBD1	CSVGYGTGVTGETQYF	TGCAGCGTTGGTTATGGGACAGGGGTGACCGGAGAGACCCAGTACTTC
few	TRBJ2-5	TRBV25-1	NA	CASKLRETQYF	TGTGCCAGCAAACTCCGAGAGACCCAGTACTTC
NA	TRBJ2-5	TRBV5-1	NA	CASTILGPQETQYF	TGCGCCAGCACCATCTTGGGCCCCCAAGAGACCCAGTACTTC
NA	TRBJ2-7	TRBV7-9	NA	CASSPPWGSYEQYF	TGTGCCAGCAGCCCCCCCTGGGGCTCCTACGAGCAGTACTTC
NA	TRBJ1-1	TRBV12-3/TRBV12-4	NA	CASSLSGTYTEAFF	TGTGCCAGCAGTCTATCCGGGACCTACACTGAAGCTTTCTTT
once	TRBJ1-1	TRBV11-2	TRBD1	CASSSLWTGLNTEAFF	TGTGCCAGCAGCTCCCTATGGACAGGGTTGAACACTGAAGCTTTCTTT
few	TRBJ1-1	TRBV5-1	TRBD1	CASSAQTGSNTEAFF	TGCGCCAGCAGCGCGCAGACAGGGTCGAACACTGAAGCTTTCTTT
few	TRBJ1-5	TRBV12-3/TRBV12-4	TRBD1	CASSLADRQSNQPQHF	TGTGCCAGCAGTTTAGCGGACAGGCAGAGCAATCAGCCCCAGCATTTT
NA	TRBJ2-1	TRBV27	NA	CASSPGVSVHTYNEQFF	TGTGCCAGCAGTCCCGGGGTGAGCGTTCACACCTACAATGAGCAGTTCTTC
few	TRBJ2-7	TRBV12-3/TRBV12-4	TRBD1	CASILDRGTHEQYF	TGTGCCAGCATCCTAGACAGGGGCACCCACGAGCAGTACTTC
few	TRBJ2-5	TRBV25-1	TRBD1	CASSAYRTGRGETQYF	TGTGCCAGCAGTGCCTATCGGACAGGGCGTGGAGAGACCCAGTACTTC
once	TRBJ2-1	TRBV12-3/TRBV12-4	NA	CASSPGPQQFF	TGTGCCAGCAGTCCGGGCCCCCAGCAGTTCTTC
NA	TRBJ1-5	TRBV7-9	NA	CASSVTGVGPQHF	TGTGCCAGCAGCGTGACCGGGGTGGGGCCCCAGCATTTT
NA	TRBJ2-1	TRBV12-3/TRBV12-4	NA	CASRRERKQFF	TGTGCCAGCAGACGGGAAAGGAAGCAGTTCTTC
NA	TRBJ2-1	TRBV7-3	NA	CASSLGWSGEQFF	TGTGCCAGCAGCTTAGGTTGGTCCGGTGAGCAGTTCTTC
NA	TRBJ1-2	TRBV6-5	NA	CASSYSGENYGYTF	TGTGCCAGCAGTTACTCCGGGGAGAACTATGGCTACACCTTC
NA	TRBJ2-7	TRBV6-2/TRBV6-3	NA	CASSFRDSFTYEQYF	TGTGCCAGCAGTTTCCGCGATAGTTTCACCTACGAGCAGTACTTC
few	TRBJ2-7	TRBV20-1	NA	CSASGEVGFEQYF	TGCAGTGCTAGTGGAGAAGTGGGTTTCGAGCAGTACTTC
few	TRBJ2-4	TRBV4-3	NA	CASSQDEGQNIQYF	TGCGCCAGCAGCCAAGATGAGGGGCAAAACATTCAGTACTTC
NA	TRBJ2-4	TRBV11-3	TRBD2	CASSSGLAGGRGIQYF	TGTGCCAGCAGCTCCGGACTAGCGGGAGGGCGAGGCATTCAGTACTTC
many	TRBJ2-7	TRBV10-3	TRBD2	CAISDSIAGGSYEQYF	TGTGCCATCAGTGACTCGATCGCGGGAGGGTCCTACGAGCAGTACTTC
NA	TRBJ1-3	TRBV9	NA	CASSGRRVVGNTIYF	TGTGCCAGCAGCGGGCGCAGGGTGGTTGGAAACACCATATATTTT
NA	TRBJ2-7	TRBV12-3/TRBV12-4	NA	CASSFSATEQYF	TGTGCCAGCAGTTTTTCGGCGACGGAGCAGTACTTC
NA	TRBJ1-4	TRBV10-3	NA	CAISESRDDEKLFF	TGTGCCATCAGTGAGTCCAGGGATGATGAAAAACTGTTTTTT
NA	TRBJ2-1	TRBV5-1	NA	CASSARSSYNEQFF	TGCGCCAGCTCAGCGAGGAGCTCCTACAATGAGCAGTTCTTC
few	TRBJ2-4	TRBV6-5	TRBD2	CASRRAGGLTKNIQYF	TGTGCCAGCCGTCGGGCGGGAGGGTTAACCAAAAACATTCAGTACTTC
NA	TRBJ2-7	TRBV7-3	TRBD2	CASSPGGDDEQYF	TGTGCCAGCAGCCCGGGGGGGGACGACGAGCAGTACTTC
NA	TRBJ2-1	TRBV7-8	TRBD2	CASSRPGLAGGLGEQFF	TGTGCCAGCAGCAGGCCGGGACTAGCGGGGGGGCTCGGTGAGCAGTTCTTC
few	TRBJ2-7	TRBV6-5	NA	CASSYSGAALGDEQYF	TGTGCCAGCAGTTACTCAGGGGCGGCCCTTGGTGACGAGCAGTACTTC
NA	TRBJ2-1	TRBV30	NA	CAWSSQGSEQFF	TGTGCCTGGAGTTCTCAAGGGAGTGAGCAGTTCTTC